These T cell receptor beta chains were read from a single sample in a study of metastatic and nonmetastatic thyroid tumors. TCRdb re-clonotyped the PCR reads through MiXCR. This table has 15,000 to 20,000 clones, around a fifth appearing once. Specimen: adjacent normal tissue. The receptors stem from a female donor with papillary thyroid cancer or a benign thyroid nodule (not recorded which). Some clones in this sample may be carry-over from other donors' samples. CDR3s include the opening cysteine and the closing phenylalanine or tryptophan. Each record gives: D gene, clone size, J gene, V gene, CDR3 DNA, CDR3 protein. The D gene is left open where the match is weak. Size is omitted from some rows. Given values are once, few, many or a class for expanded clones.

TRBD2,few,TRBJ2-1,TRBV5-1,TGCGCCAGCAGCTTGCCTTTAGTCTTCGGCGGGAGGAGAACCTACAATGAGCAGTTCTTC,CASSLPLVFGGRRTYNEQFF
-,-,TRBJ2-7,TRBV20-1,TGCAGTGCTAGTGGGTGGGTAGGGGGGACAAGGACATCCGAGGGCTACGAGCAGTACTTC,CSASGWVGGTRTSEGYEQYF
-,few,TRBJ2-7,TRBV6-1,TGTGCCAGCAGTGAATACAGTGCCTACGAGCAGTACTTC,CASSEYSAYEQYF
-,few,TRBJ2-7,TRBV10-3,TGTGCCATCAGTGTCCGAGAGGGCATTGGCGAGCAGTACTTC,CAISVREGIGEQYF
-,few,TRBJ1-5,TRBV12-3/TRBV12-4,TGTGCCAGCAGTTTTGCGGGCTCCAATCAGCCCCAGCATTTT,CASSFAGSNQPQHF
TRBD1,-,TRBJ2-7,TRBV11-2,TGTGCCAGCAGCTTACGGGGCGGGACAGGGGGCTTCGAGCAGTACTTC,CASSLRGGTGGFEQYF
-,-,TRBJ1-4,TRBV3-1,TGTGCCAGCAGCCAATCAAGCGGGGATGAAAAACTGTTTTTT,CASSQSSGDEKLFF
-,few,TRBJ2-7,TRBV6-1,TGTGCCAGCAGTGAAATGGACAGCTTAAACACCTACGAGAAGTACTTC,CASSEMDSLNTYEKYF
-,few,TRBJ1-2,TRBV2,TGTGCCAGCAGTGAACGGTGGAGGCGGGAGTATGGCTACACCTTC,CASSERWRREYGYTF
TRBD1,-,TRBJ2-7,TRBV6-1,TGTGCCAGCAGTGAAAGGGCGCCGGGACAGGGTAACTACGAGCAGTACTTC,CASSERAPGQGNYEQYF
-,many,TRBJ1-2,TRBV6-2/TRBV6-3,TGTGCCAGCAGTTACTCCGGACTGACTAGTGGCTACACCTTC,CASSYSGLTSGYTF
-,few,TRBJ2-7,TRBV5-1,TGCGCCAGCAGCTTGGTTACAGGACAATCCTACGAGCAGTACTTC,CASSLVTGQSYEQYF
-,few,TRBJ1-5,TRBV6-2/TRBV6-3,TGTGCCAGCAGCTTGGAGGAGGACTTAGAGGAACAGCCCCAGCATTTT,CASSLEEDLEEQPQHF
TRBD1,-,TRBJ1-2,TRBV5-6,TGTGCCAGCAGCTCGATGGAAACAACAGGGGTCTATGGCTACACCTTC,CASSSMETTGVYGYTF
-,-,TRBJ2-7,TRBV28,TGTGCCAGCAGATCCTGGAAGGAGGTAGTCTACGAGCAGTACTTC,CASRSWKEVVYEQYF
-,many,TRBJ1-1,TRBV6-1,TGTGCCAGCAGTGAACCCGTGGACAGTCCAGAAAAAGCTTTCTTT,CASSEPVDSPEKAFF
-,-,TRBJ2-7,TRBV6-1,TGTGCCAGCAGGTCAGAACATACCACCACTTACTACGAGCAGTACTTC,CASRSEHTTTYYEQYF
-,once,TRBJ2-2,TRBV3-1,TGTGCCAGCAGCCAAGGTGGGGAGCTGTTTTTT,CASSQGGELFF
-,-,TRBJ2-5,TRBV20-1,TGCAGTGCTAGAGATAGAGAGCCCAAAGAGACCCAGTACTTC,CSARDREPKETQYF
-,-,TRBJ2-7,TRBV14,TGTGCCAGCAGCTCAATCGTCGGGAAACAGGGAGGCTCCTACGAGCAGTACTTC,CASSSIVGKQGGSYEQYF
-,-,TRBJ1-2,TRBV6-1,TGTGCCAGCAGTGAATGGGAGGGAGTTATTAGTGGCTACACCTTC,CASSEWEGVISGYTF
TRBD2,-,TRBJ2-1,TRBV9,TGTGCCAGCAGCGTATCAGGGACTAGCGCAAATGAGCAGTTCTTC,CASSVSGTSANEQFF